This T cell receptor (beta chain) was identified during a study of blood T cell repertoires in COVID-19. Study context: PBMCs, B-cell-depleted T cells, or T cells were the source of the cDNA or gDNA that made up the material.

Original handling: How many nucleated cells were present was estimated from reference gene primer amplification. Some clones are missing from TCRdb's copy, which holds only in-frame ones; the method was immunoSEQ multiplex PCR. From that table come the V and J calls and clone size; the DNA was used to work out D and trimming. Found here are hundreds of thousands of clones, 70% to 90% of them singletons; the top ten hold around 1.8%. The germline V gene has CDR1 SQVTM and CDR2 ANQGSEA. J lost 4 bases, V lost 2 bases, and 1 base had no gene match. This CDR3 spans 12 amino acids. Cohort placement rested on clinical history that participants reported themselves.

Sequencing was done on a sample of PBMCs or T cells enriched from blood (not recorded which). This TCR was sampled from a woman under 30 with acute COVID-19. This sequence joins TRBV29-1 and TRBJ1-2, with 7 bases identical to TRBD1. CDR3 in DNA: TGCAGCGTTGAAAAGGGGGCCTATGGCTACACCTTC. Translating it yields CSVEKGAYGYTF. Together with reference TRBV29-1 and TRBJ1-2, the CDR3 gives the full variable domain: SAVISQKPSRDICQRGTSLTIQCQVDSQVTMMFWYRQQPGQSLTLIATANQGSEATYESGFVIDKFPISRPNLTFSTLTVSNMSPEDSSIYLCSVEKGAYGYTFGSGTRLTVV.